This TCR beta chain was obtained from a study of monozygotic twins with inflammatory bowel disease. Germline V CDR1 and CDR2: MNHEY, SMNVEV (reference sequence). CDR3 size: 15 residues. One entry per CDR3 protein, without DNA, is what TCRdb gives after re-calling the 5' RACE reads. The sample yields approximately 400,000 distinct CDR3 sequences, of which the top ten take up under 3%. The sequenced sample was blood. V is TRBV27 and J is TRBJ1-1; as DNA is missing, the TRBD1 call by TCRdb cannot be tested. The receptor was derived from a human donor with ulcerative colitis or Crohn's disease, or a healthy co-twin of an affected twin (not recorded which). The CDR3 loop is CASSETGEVVTEAFF.